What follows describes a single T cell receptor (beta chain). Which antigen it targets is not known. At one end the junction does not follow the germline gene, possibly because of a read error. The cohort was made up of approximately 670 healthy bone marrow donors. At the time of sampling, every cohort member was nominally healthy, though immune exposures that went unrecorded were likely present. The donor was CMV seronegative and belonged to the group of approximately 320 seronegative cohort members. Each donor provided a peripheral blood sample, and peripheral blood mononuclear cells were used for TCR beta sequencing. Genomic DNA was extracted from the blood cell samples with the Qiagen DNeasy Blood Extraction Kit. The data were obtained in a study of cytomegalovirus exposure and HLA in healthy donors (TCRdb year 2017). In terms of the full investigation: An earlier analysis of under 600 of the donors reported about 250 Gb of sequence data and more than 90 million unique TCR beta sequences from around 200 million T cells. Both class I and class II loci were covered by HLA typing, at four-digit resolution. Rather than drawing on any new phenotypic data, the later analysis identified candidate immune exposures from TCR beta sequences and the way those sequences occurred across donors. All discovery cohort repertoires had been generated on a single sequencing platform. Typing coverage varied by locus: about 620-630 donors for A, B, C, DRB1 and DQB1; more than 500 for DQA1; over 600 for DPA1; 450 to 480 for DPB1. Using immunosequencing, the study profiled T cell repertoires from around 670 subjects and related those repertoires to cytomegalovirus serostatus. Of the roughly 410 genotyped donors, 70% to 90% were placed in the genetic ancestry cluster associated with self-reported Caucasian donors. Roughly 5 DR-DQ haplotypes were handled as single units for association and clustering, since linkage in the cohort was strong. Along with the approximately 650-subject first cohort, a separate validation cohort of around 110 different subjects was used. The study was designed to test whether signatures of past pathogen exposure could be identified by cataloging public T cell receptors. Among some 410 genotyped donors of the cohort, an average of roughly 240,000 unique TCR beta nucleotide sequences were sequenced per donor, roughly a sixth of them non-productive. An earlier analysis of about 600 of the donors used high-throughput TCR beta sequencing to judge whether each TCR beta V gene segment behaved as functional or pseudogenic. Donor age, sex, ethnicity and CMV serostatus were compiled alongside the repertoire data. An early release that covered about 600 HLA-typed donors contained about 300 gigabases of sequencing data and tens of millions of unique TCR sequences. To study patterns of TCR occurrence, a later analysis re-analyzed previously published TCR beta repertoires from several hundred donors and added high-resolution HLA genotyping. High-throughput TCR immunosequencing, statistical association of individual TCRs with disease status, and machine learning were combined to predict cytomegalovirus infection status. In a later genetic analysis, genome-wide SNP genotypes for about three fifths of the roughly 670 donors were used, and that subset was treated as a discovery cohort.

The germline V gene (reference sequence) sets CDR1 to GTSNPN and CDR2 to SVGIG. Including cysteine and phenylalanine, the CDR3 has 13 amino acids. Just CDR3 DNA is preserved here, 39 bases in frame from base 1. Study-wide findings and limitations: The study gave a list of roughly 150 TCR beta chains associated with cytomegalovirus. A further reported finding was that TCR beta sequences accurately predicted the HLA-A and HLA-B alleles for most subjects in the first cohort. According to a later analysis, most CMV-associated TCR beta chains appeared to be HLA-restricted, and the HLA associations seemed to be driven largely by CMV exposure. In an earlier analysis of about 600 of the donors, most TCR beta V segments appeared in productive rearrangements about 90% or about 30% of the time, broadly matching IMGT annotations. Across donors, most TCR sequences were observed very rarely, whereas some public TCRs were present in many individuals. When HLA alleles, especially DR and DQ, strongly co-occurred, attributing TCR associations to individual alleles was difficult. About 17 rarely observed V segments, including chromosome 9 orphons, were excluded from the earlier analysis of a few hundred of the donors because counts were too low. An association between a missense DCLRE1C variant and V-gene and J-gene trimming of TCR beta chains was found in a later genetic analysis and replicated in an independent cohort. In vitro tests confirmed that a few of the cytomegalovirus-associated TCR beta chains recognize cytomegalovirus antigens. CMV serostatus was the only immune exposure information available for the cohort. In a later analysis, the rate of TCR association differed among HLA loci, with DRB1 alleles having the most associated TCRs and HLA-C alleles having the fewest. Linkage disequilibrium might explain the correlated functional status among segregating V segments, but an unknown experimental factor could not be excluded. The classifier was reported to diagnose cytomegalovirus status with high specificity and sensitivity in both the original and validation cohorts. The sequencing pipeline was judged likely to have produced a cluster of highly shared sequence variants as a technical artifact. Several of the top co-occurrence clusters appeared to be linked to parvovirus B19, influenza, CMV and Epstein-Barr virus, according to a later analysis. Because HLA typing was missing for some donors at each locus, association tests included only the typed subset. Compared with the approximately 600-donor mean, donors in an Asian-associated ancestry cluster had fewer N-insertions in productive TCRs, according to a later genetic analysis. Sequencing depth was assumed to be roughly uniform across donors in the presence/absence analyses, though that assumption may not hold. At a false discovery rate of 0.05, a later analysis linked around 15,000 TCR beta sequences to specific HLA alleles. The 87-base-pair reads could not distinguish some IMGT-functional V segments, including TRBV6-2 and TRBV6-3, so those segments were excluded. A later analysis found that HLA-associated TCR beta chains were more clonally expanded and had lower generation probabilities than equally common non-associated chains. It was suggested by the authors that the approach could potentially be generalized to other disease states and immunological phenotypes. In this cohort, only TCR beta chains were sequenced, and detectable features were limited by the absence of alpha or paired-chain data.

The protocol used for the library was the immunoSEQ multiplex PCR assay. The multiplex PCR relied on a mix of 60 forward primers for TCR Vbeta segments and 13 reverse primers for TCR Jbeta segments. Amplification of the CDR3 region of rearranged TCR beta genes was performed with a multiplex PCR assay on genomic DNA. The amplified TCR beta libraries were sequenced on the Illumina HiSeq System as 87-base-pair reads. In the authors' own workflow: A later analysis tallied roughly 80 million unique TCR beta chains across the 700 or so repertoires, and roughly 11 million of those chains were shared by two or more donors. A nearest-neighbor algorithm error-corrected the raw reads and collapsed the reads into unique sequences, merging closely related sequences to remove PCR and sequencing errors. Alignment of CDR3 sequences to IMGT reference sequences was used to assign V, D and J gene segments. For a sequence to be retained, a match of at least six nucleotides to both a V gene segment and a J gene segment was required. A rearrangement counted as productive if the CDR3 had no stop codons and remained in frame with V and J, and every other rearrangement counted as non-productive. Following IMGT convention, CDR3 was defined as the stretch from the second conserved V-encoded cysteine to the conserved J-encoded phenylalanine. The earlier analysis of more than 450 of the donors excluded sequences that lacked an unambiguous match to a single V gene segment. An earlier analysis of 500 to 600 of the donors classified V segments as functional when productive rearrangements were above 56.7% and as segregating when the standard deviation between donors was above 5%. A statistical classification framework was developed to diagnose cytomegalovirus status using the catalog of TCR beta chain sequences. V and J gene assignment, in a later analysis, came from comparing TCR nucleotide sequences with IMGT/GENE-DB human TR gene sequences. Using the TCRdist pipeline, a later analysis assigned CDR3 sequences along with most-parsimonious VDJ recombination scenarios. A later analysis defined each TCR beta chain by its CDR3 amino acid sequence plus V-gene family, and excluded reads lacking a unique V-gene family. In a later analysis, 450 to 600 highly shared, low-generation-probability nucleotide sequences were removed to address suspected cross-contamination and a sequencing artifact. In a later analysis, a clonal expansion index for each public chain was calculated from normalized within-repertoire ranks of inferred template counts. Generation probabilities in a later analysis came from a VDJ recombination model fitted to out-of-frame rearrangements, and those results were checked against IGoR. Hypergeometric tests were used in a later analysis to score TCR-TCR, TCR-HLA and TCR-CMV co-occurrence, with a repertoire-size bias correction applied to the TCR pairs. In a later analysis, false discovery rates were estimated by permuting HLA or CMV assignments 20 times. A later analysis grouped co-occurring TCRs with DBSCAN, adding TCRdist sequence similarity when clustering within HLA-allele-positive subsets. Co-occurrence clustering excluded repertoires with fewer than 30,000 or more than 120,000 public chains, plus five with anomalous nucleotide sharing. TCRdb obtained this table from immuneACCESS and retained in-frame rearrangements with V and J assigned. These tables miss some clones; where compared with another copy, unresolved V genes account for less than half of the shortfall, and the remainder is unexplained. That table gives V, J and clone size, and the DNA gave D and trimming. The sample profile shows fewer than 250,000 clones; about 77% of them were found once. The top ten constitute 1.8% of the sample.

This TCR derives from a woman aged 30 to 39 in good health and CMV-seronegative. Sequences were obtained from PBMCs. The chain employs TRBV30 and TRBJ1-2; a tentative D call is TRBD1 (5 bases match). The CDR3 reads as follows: CDCSGGDYYGYNF. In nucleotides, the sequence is TGTGACTGCAGTGGGGGGGATTACTATGGCTACAACTTC.